A single sample is the source of the 28 T cell receptor beta chains below, sequenced in a study of blood T cell repertoires in COVID-19. The method was immunoSEQ multiplex PCR; TCRdb's version includes in-frame clones alone and lacks a portion of them. The data contain some 160,000 clones, approximately 90% of them seen just once; the ten biggest clones take up over 9%. Material for sequencing was peripheral blood. The receptors originated from a woman aged 70 to 79 with COVID-19, enrolled during active disease.

The rearrangement uses TRBV2 and TRBJ1-1; D remains ambiguous. This CDR3 has 14 residues. Germline assignment: CDR1 SNHLY and CDR2 FYNNEI. The V gene lost 4 bases and the J gene lost 0 bases, with 9 bases spanning the gap. Written as DNA, the CDR3 is TGTGCCAGCAGTGTGGGCAAAGTGAACACTGAAGCTTTCTTT. As protein: CASSVGKVNTEAFF.

The J gene is TRBJ1-1, the V gene TRBV5-1, with TRBD1 matching 9 bases. The CDR3 spans 15 residues. Losses at the gene ends were 4 bases for V and 4 bases for J; bases not matched to a gene: 8. The germline V gene encodes CDR1 SGHRS and CDR2 YFSETQ. CDR3 protein: CASSGTGTGFTEAFF. Here the CDR3 DNA reads TGCGCCAGCAGCGGAACCGGGACAGGGTTCACTGAAGCTTTCTTT.

This clone was seen once. The chain recombines TRBV5-1 with TRBJ1-3, with 9 bases fitting TRBD1. The CDR3 length is 15 residues. Unmatched junction bases numbered 6, after V lost 4 bases and J lost 4 bases. Germline assignment: CDR1 SGHRS and CDR2 YFSETQ. DNA of the CDR3: TGCGCCAGCAGCATCGGGACAGGGTTGGGAAACACCATATATTTT. Translation: CASSIGTGLGNTIYF.

This chain joins TRBV29-1 and TRBJ1-2, with a tentative D call TRBD1 (6 bases). The CDR3 contains 13 residues. Germline values: CDR1 SQVTM, CDR2 ANQGSEA. V gave up 4 bases and J gave up 4 bases, with 13 bases separating them. CDR3 protein: CSVVTTGSYGYTF. The CDR3 nucleotides are TGCAGCGTTGTTACCACAGGGTCCTATGGCTACACCTTC.

This chain connects TRBV28 to TRBJ1-4; no reliable D call. This CDR3 spans 14 amino acids. The V end was cut by 2 bases, the J end by 0 bases, with 4 bases between. The V gene's germline CDR1 is MDHEN and CDR2 SYDVKM. As DNA, the CDR3 is TGTGCCAGCAGTTTAGTTACAACTAATGAAAAACTGTTTTTT. Translating gives CASSLVTTNEKLFF. Looking up the rest from reference TRBV28 and TRBJ1-4 gives the full variable domain: DVKVTQSSRYLVKRTGEKVFLECVQDMDHENMFWYRQDPGLGLRLIYFSYDVKMKEKGDIPEGYSVSREKKERFSLILESASTNQTSMYLCASSLVTTNEKLFFGSGTQLSVL.

The V gene is TRBV18, the J gene TRBJ1-1, with D perhaps TRBD1 (5 bases). Trimming removed 3 bases from V and 6 bases from J, with 17 bases in between. CDR3 length equals 15 residues. Looked up from germline, CDR1 is KGHSH and CDR2 is LQKENI. The CDR3 DNA follows: TGTGCCAGCTCACCCCCGCCCCCCAGGGATCCTGAAGCTTTCTTT. As protein: CASSPPPPRDPEAFF.

J is TRBJ1-5 and V is TRBV11-2, with D hard to call. This CDR3 region has 15 residues. CDR1 SGHAT and CDR2 FQNNGV come from the germline V gene. The V gene lost 3 bases and the J gene lost 3 bases, with 12 bases spanning the gap. CDR3 in DNA: TGTGCCAGCAGCTTGGGGAGAAGCCCCAATCAGCCCCAGCATTTT. Encoded protein: CASSLGRSPNQPQHF.

The rearrangement uses TRBV23-1 and TRBJ2-5; 7 bases map to TRBD2. TRBV23-1 is an open reading frame, and its role is uncertain. The J segment lost 5 bases and the V segment lost 4 bases, leaving 10 bases of the junction unmatched. This CDR3 is 15 amino acids long. The CDR3 region is CASSPLWGGIETQYF. The CDR3 DNA reads TGCGCCAGCAGTCCCCTTTGGGGAGGGATCGAGACCCAGTACTTC.

This chain joins TRBV5-1 and TRBJ2-1; D is perhaps TRBD1 (5 bases). Germline CDR1 reads SGHRS; CDR2 reads YFSETQ. The CDR3 has 15 amino acids. Deletions cut 0 bases from V and 7 bases from J, with 14 bases between. In nucleotides, the CDR3 is TGCGCCAGCAGCTTGGCCGGGCAGGGCGTAAATGAGCAGTTCTTC. It specifies CASSLAGQGVNEQFF.

The chain recombines TRBV28 with TRBJ2-3; 12 nucleotides line up with TRBD2. The CDR3 contains 15 residues. V gave up 6 bases and J gave up 6 bases; unmatched junction bases: 7. The germline CDR1 and CDR2 sequences are MDHEN and SYDVKM. The CDR3 sequence: CASSSPSGGADTQYF. The CDR3 DNA sequence: TGTGCCAGCAGCAGCCCTAGCGGGGGGGCGGATACGCAGTATTTT.

V usage is TRBV28 and J usage is TRBJ1-3; D ambiguous. The CDR3 has 15 residues. Germline V lookup: CDR1 MDHEN, CDR2 SYDVKM. With 4 bases removed from V and 0 bases from J, the gap between germline ends came to 10 bases. CDR3 sequence: CASSSPASSGNTIYF. The DNA of the CDR3 is TGTGCCAGCAGTTCCCCAGCGAGCTCTGGAAACACCATATATTTT.

This sequence joins TRBV28 and TRBJ1-5; 8 positions match TRBD1. After removal of 5 bases from V and 3 bases from J, the junction contained 3 bases not matched to a gene. This CDR3 comprises 14 residues. The germline V gene encodes CDR1 MDHEN and CDR2 SYDVKM. The CDR3 is CASSRTGSNQPQHF. DNA for the CDR3: TGTGCCAGCAGTCGGACAGGGTCCAATCAGCCCCAGCATTTT.

The genes are TRBV28 and TRBJ2-7, with D tentatively TRBD1 (5 bases). Germline CDR1 MDHEN, CDR2 SYDVKM. The V and J ends lost 6 bases and 5 bases respectively, with 14 bases between them. CDR3 length: 13 residues. In nucleotides, the CDR3 is TGTGCCAGCAGAGTTCAGGGAAAACACGAGCAGTACTTC. It translates to CASRVQGKHEQYF. Drawing the rest from reference TRBV28 and TRBJ2-7, the complete variable domain is DVKVTQSSRYLVKRTGEKVFLECVQDMDHENMFWYRQDPGLGLRLIYFSYDVKMKEKGDIPEGYSVSREKKERFSLILESASTNQTSMYLCASRVQGKHEQYFGPGTRLTVT.

The CDR3 nucleotides are TGTGCCAGTTCTCCTCAGGGGCCTTGGGACACCGGGGAGCTGTTTTTT. Translation: CASSPQGPWDTGELFF. The J gene is TRBJ2-2, the V gene TRBV18, with D perhaps matching TRBD1 (6 bases). V lost 9 bases to trimming and J lost 3 bases, with 20 bases between them. In germline, CDR1 is KGHSH, CDR2 LQKENI. The CDR3 totals 16 residues.

This clone was counted a single time. This chain uses TRBV7-9 with TRBJ2-1; D possibly corresponds to TRBD2 (6 bases). Deletions cut 8 bases from V and 4 bases from J, with 21 bases between. CDR1 and CDR2 (germline): SEHNR, FQNEAQ (reference sequence). This CDR3 comprises 16 residues. The CDR3 sequence is CASVLGGEEIYNEQFF. The CDR3 coding sequence is TGTGCCAGCGTTCTCGGTGGGGAGGAGATATACAATGAGCAGTTCTTC. Full variable domain (missing parts from reference TRBV7-9 and TRBJ2-1): DTGVSQNPRHKITKRGQNVTFRCDPISEHNRLYWYRQTLGQGPEFLTYFQNEAQLEKSRLLSDRFSAERPKGSFSTLEIQRTEQGDSAMYLCASVLGGEEIYNEQFFGPGTRLTVL.

This clone was seen once. The genes are TRBV5-4 and TRBJ1-2; 7 nucleotides agree with TRBD1. This CDR3 has 13 amino acids. CDR1 is SGHNT, CDR2 YYREEE, per germline (reference sequence). Germline trimming cut 4 bases from V and 2 bases from J; bases unmatched to any gene: 2. This CDR3 is CASSPGQNYGYTF. The CDR3 bases are TGTGCCAGCAGCCCGGGACAGAACTATGGCTACACCTTC.

The chain is built from TRBV5-1 and TRBJ2-7, with 7 positions matching TRBD1. This CDR3 has 14 residues. Germline CDR1 and CDR2: SGHRS and YFSETQ. V lost 5 bases to trimming and J lost 1 base; unmatched junction nucleotides: 6. The CDR3 DNA sequence: TGCGCCAGCAGGGGGACAGCCGGATCCTACGAGCAGTACTTC. It yields the protein CASRGTAGSYEQYF.

V gene TRBV30 combines with J gene TRBJ1-3; 7 bases agree with TRBD1. CDR3 length equals 14 residues. The J segment lost 0 bases and the V segment lost 5 bases, leaving 4 bases of the junction unmatched. Looked up from germline, CDR1 is GTSNPN and CDR2 is SVGIG (reference sequence). CDR3 protein: CAWRQGFSGNTIYF. In DNA form, the CDR3 reads TGTGCCTGGCGACAGGGCTTCTCTGGAAACACCATATATTTT.

The chain links TRBV5-1 to TRBJ1-1; TRBD1 is a possible D gene (6 bases). Trimming removed 4 bases from V and 3 bases from J, with 13 bases in between. CDR1 and CDR2 (germline): SGHRS, YFSETQ. The CDR3 sequence is 14 residues long. DNA of the CDR3: TGCGCCAGCAGCCCTTCAAACAGGGACACTGAAGCTTTCTTT. It codes for CASSPSNRDTEAFF.

In DNA form, the CDR3 reads TGTGCCAGCAGTGAAAGAATCAGCGGGGGGGCTTTAGGAAACAATGAGCAGTTCTTC. This codes for CASSERISGGALGNNEQFF. The chain carries TRBV6-1 and TRBJ2-1; 10 bases are shared with TRBD2. From germline, CDR1 is MNHNS and CDR2 SASEGT. V trimming: 2 bases; J trimming: 5 bases; junction bases outside the gene matches: 15. The CDR3 is 19 amino acids.

The CDR3 here is CASSLGRGFTGELFF. CDR3 sequence (DNA): TGTGCCAGCAGCCTCGGGCGGGGGTTCACCGGGGAGCTGTTTTTT. J is TRBJ2-2 and V is TRBV7-3, with 7 bases aligning to TRBD2. This CDR3 is 15 amino acids long. Germline-derived CDR1 and CDR2 are SGHTA and FQGTGA. Unmatched junction bases numbered 7, after V lost 5 bases and J lost 4 bases. Using reference TRBV7-3 and TRBJ2-2 for the parts outside the CDR3, the full variable domain is GAGVSQTPSNKVTEKGKYVELRCDPISGHTALYWYRQSLGQGPEFLIYFQGTGAADDSGLPNDRFFAVRPEGSVSTLKIQRTERGDSAVYLCASSLGRGFTGELFFGEGSRLTVL.

The chain uses TRBV7-2 and TRBJ2-7; D is perhaps TRBD2 (8 bases). The germline CDR1 and CDR2 sequences are SGHTA and FQGNSA. The V gene lost 5 bases and the J gene lost 3 bases, with 14 bases spanning the gap. The CDR3 runs 14 residues. The DNA for the CDR3 is TGTGCCAGCAGCCGGGGGGGACAGAACTACGAGCAGTACTTC. Translating it yields CASSRGGQNYEQYF.

The gene calls are TRBV30 and TRBJ1-2; 7 bases line up with TRBD1. Germline CDR1 is GTSNPN and CDR2 is SVGIG (reference sequence). The CDR3 runs to 14 residues. After removal of 3 bases from V and 3 bases from J, the junction contained 7 bases not matched to a gene. The CDR3, as DNA: TGTGCCTGGAGCCTGGGGGACAGTTACTATGGCTACACCTTC. Translated, it gives CAWSLGDSYYGYTF.

With respect to this clone: One junction end disagrees with the germline gene, perhaps due to a read error. V gene TRBV19 combines with J gene TRBJ1-5; D remains unclear. The CDR3 consists of 15 residues. From germline, CDR1 is LNHDA and CDR2 SQIVND (reference sequence). The CDR3 DNA reads TGTGCCAGTATTATACGCGGCCGGGTTGGACAGCCCCAGCATTTT. It is translated as CASIIRGRVGQPQHF.

This sequence joins TRBV5-5 and TRBJ2-5; TRBD1 is a possible D gene (6 bases). Germline V gene lookup returns CDR1 SGHKS and CDR2 YYEKEE (reference sequence). V was cut by 4 bases and J by 1 base, with 11 bases left in between. This CDR3 has 14 residues. CDR3 amino acids: CASSRMTGQETQYF. The CDR3 DNA sequence: TGTGCCAGCAGCCGAATGACAGGCCAAGAGACCCAGTACTTC.

The rearrangement joins TRBV7-9 to TRBJ1-1; no reliable D call. CDR1 SEHNR and CDR2 FQNEAQ come from the germline V gene (reference sequence). The ends were cut back, 4 bases at V and 5 bases at J, with 17 bases in the middle. The CDR3 has 15 amino acids. The CDR3 nucleotides are TGTGCCAGCAGCTCCCGGGGTACGTTAGAGACTGAAGCTTTCTTT. Translating gives CASSSRGTLETEAFF.

The gene calls are TRBV15 and TRBJ2-7, with 8 bases identical to TRBD1. The CDR3 extends over 13 amino acids. CDR1 and CDR2 (germline): LNHNV, YYDKDF (reference sequence). J lost 7 bases, V lost 5 bases, and 7 bases had no gene match. The CDR3: CATSQGAPGEQYF. DNA of the CDR3: TGTGCCACCAGCCAGGGGGCCCCTGGGGAGCAGTACTTC.

This chain connects TRBV19 to TRBJ2-5, with TRBD1 as a possible D gene (6 bases). The V end was cut by 6 bases, the J end by 1 base, with 15 bases between. This CDR3 region has 15 residues. CDR1 is LNHDA, CDR2 SQIVND, per germline (reference sequence). CDR3 DNA sequence: TGTGCCAGTAGCCCAGGGGCCTACGCCCAAGAGACCCAGTACTTC. Translating gives CASSPGAYAQETQYF.